The clone carrying this T cell receptor beta chain was detected only a few times. Antigen unknown. The sample comes from a study of T cells in Graves' hyperthyroidism and ophthalmopathy. Points from the study as a whole: Most clonotypes expanded in thyroid above 0.001 were likewise present in blood.

Amplified TCR beta CDR3 regions came from RNA transcripts. A first-round RT-PCR of the TCR CDR3 used the HTBI primer set. In TCRdb, the multiplex PCR reads were re-called with MiXCR into one record per CDR3 protein. The sample has a few hundred thousand distinct CDR3 sequences, approximately 49% seen once. CDR3 length: 15 residues. V was pared by 5 bases and J by 4 bases, with 5 bases of the junction left unmatched. Sequenced material: peripheral blood or thyroid tissue (not recorded which). The chain combines TRBV12-3 or TRBV12-4 with TRBJ1-6; 7 bases are a match to TRBD1. The source of this sequence is an adult woman with Graves' disease, either hyperthyroidism or ophthalmopathy (not recorded which). CDR3 DNA sequence: TGTGCCAGCAGTGCAGGACAGGATTATAATTCACCCCTCCACTTT. It yields the protein CASSAGQDYNSPLHF.